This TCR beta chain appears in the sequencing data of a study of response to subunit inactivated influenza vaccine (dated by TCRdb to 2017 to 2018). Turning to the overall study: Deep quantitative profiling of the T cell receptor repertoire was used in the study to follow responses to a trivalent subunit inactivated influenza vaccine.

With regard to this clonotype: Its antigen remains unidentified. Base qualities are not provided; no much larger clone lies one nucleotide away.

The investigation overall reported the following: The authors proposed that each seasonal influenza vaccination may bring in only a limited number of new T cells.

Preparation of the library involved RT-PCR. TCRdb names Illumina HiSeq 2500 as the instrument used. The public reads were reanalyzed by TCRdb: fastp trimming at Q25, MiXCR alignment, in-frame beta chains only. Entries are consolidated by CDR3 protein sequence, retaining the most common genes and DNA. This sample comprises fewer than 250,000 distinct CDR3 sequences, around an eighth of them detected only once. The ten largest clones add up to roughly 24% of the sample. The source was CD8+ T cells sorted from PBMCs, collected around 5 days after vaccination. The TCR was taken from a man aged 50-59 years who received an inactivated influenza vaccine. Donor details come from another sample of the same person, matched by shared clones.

The nucleotide sequence reads TGTGCCACCAGGGAGGGGACGGGCGAGCAGTACTTC. It encodes CATREGTGEQYF. Recombination connected TRBV10-3 to TRBJ2-7; 7 central nucleotides agree with TRBD2. The CDR3 goes from the cysteine to the phenylalanine over 12 residues. Only the CDR3 part of the read is kept: 36 bases, read in frame from the first base. The germline V gene sets CDR1 to ENHRY and CDR2 to SYGVKD. Clipping removes 10 bases from V and 6 bases from J, with 9 as the unmatched junction base count.